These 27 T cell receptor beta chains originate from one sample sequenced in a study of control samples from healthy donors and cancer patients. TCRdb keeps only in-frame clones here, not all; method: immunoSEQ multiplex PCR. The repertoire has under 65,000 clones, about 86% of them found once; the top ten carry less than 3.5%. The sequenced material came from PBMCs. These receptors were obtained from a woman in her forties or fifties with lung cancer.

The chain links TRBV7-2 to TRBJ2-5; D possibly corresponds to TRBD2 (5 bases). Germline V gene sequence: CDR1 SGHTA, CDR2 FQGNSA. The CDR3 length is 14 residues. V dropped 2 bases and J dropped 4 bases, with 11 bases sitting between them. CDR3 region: CASSLSMGRETQYF. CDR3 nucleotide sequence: TGTGCCAGCAGCTTAAGTATGGGGAGAGAGACCCAGTACTTC.

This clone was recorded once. The CDR3 DNA follows: TGTGCCGCCCGAGACGGAACCTACGAGCAGTACTTC. Its translation: CAARDGTYEQYF. The chain uses TRBV10-3 and TRBJ2-7; D gene unclear. CDR1 and CDR2 from the germline V gene are ENHRY and SYGVKD. Trimming took 11 bases from V and 2 from J, leaving 13 bases between them. This CDR3 comprises 12 residues.

CDR3 amino acids: CASSLEALGGDSGANVLTF. Here the CDR3 DNA reads TGTGCCAGCAGCTTAGAAGCTTTAGGGGGCGACTCTGGGGCCAACGTCCTGACTTTC. The chain employs TRBV7-9 and TRBJ2-6, with 7 bases lining up with TRBD1. CDR3 length equals 19 residues. Germline assignment: CDR1 SEHNR and CDR2 FQNEAQ (reference sequence). The V and J ends lost 1 base and 0 bases, in that order; junction bases with no gene match: 9.

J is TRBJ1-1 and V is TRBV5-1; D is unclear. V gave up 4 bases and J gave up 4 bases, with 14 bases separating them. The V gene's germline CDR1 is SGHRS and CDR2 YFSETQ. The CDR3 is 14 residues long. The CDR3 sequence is CASSPSLPSTEAFF. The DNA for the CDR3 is TGCGCCAGCAGCCCTTCGTTACCCTCCACTGAAGCTTTCTTT.

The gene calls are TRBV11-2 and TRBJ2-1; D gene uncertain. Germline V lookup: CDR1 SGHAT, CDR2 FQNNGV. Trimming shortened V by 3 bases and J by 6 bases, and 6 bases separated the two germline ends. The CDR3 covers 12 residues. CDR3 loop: CASSLRRNEQFF. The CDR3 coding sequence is TGTGCCAGCAGCTTGAGACGCAATGAGCAGTTCTTC.

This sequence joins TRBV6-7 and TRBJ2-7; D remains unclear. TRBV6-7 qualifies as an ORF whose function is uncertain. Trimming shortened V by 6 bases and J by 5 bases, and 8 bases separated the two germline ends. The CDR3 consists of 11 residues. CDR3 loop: CASRLEHEQYF. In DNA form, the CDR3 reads TGTGCCAGCAGACTCGAGCACGAGCAGTACTTC.

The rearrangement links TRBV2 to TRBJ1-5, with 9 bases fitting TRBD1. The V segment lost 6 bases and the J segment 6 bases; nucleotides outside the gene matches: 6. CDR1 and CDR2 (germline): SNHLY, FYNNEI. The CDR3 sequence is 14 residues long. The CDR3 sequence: CASSRTGGAQPQHF. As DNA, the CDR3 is TGTGCCAGCAGCCGAACAGGGGGCGCTCAGCCCCAGCATTTT.

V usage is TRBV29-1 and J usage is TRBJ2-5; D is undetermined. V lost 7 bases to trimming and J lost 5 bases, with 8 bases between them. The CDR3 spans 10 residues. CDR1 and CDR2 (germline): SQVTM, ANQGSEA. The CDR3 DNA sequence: TGCAGCGCCCTAAGGGAGACCCAGTACTTC. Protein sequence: CSALRETQYF.

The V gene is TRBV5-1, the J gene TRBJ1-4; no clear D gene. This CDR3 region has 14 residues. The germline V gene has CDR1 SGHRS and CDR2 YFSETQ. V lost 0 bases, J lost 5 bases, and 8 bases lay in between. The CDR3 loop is CASSLDSPNEKLFF. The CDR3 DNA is TGCGCCAGCAGCTTGGACAGTCCGAATGAAAAACTGTTTTTT.

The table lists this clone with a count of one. The CDR3 sequence: CASRDRVNTEAFF. DNA for the CDR3: TGTGCCAGCAGGGACAGGGTGAACACTGAAGCTTTCTTT. This chain uses TRBV11-2 with TRBJ1-1; TRBD1 agrees at 8 bases. Germline trimming cut 6 bases from V and 0 bases from J; bases unmatched to any gene: 0. The CDR3 has 13 amino acids. Germline CDR1 and CDR2: SGHAT and FQNNGV.

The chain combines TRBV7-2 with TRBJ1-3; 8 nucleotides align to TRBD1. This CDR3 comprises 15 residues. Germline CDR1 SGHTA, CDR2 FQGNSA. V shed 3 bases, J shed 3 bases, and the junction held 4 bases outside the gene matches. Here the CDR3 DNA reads TGTGCCAGCAGCTTCTCACAGGGGGGTGGAAACACCATATATTTT. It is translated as CASSFSQGGGNTIYF.

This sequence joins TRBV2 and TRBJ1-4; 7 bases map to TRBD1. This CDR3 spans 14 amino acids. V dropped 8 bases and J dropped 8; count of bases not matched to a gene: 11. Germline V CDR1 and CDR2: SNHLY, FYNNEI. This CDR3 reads CASGEGAQREKLFF. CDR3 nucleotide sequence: TGTGCCAGCGGGGAGGGGGCCCAAAGGGAAAAACTGTTTTTT.

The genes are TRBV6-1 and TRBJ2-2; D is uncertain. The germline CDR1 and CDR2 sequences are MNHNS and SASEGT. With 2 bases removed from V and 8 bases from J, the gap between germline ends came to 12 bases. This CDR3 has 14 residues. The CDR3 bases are TGTGCCAGCAGTGAAAATCCCAGATCTGGGGAGCTGTTTTTT. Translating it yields CASSENPRSGELFF.

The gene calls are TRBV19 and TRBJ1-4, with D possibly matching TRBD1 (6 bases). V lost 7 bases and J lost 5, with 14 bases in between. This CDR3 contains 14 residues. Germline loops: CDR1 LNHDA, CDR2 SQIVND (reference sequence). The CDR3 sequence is CASTPTGSNEKLFF. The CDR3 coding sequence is TGTGCCAGTACCCCAACAGGGTCCAATGAAAAACTGTTTTTT.

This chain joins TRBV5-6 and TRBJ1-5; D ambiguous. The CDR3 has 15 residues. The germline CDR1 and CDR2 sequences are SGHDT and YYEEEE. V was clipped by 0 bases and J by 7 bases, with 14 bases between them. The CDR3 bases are TGTGCCAGCAGCTTGGCGGGTGGGTTGGAGCAGCCCCAGCATTTT. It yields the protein CASSLAGGLEQPQHF.

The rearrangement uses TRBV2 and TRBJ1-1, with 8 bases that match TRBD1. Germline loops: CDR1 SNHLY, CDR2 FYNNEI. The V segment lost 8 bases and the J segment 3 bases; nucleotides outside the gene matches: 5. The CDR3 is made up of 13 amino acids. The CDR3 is CASVRDRYTEAFF. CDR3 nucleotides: TGTGCCAGCGTACGGGACAGGTACACTGAAGCTTTCTTT.

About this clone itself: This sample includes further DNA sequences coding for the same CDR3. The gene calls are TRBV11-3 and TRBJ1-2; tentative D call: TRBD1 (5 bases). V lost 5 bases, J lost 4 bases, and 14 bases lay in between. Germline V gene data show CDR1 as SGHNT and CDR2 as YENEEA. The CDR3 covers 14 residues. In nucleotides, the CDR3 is TGTGCCAGCAGCCCCCCGGGACTTGTCTATGGCTACACCTTC. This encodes CASSPPGLVYGYTF.

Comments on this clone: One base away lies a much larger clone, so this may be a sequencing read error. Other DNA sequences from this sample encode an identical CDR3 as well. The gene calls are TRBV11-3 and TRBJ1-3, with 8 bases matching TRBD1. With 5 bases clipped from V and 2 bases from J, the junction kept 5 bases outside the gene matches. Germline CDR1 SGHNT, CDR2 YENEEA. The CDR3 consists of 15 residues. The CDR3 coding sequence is TGTGCCAGCAGCCCCGGACAGGGCCCTGGAAACACCATATATTTT. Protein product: CASSPGQGPGNTIYF.

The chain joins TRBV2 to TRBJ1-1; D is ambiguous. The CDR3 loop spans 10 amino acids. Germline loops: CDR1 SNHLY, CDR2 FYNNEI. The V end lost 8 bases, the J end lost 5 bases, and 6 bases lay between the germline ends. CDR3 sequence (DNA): TGTGCCAGCCTGGGAACTGAAGCTTTCTTT. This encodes CASLGTEAFF. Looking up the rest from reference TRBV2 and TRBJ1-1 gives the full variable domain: EPEVTQTPSHQVTQMGQEVILRCVPISNHLYFYWYRQILGQKVEFLVSFYNNEISEKSEIFDDQFSVERPDGSNFTLKIRSTKLEDSAMYFCASLGTEAFFGQGTRLTVV.

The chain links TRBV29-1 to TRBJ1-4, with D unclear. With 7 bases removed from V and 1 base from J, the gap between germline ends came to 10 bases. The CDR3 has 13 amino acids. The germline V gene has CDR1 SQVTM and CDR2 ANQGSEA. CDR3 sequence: CSAAGRTNEKLFF. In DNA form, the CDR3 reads TGCAGCGCCGCTGGGCGAACTAATGAAAAACTGTTTTTT.

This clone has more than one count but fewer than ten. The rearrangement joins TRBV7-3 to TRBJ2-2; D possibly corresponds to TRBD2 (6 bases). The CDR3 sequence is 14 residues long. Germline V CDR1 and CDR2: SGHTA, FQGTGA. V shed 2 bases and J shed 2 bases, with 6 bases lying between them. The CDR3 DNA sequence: TGTGCCAGCAGCTTAGGGACTAACACCGGGGAGCTGTTTTTT. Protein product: CASSLGTNTGELFF.

The CDR3 sequence: CASSRGRADTQYF. In DNA, the CDR3 is TGTGCCAGCAGCCGGGGGCGGGCAGATACGCAGTATTTT. The V gene is TRBV7-3, the J gene TRBJ2-3; D may correspond to TRBD1 or TRBD2 (6 bases each). Trimming stripped 5 bases from V and 4 bases from J, with 10 bases between. Germline loops: CDR1 SGHTA, CDR2 FQGTGA. This CDR3 spans 13 amino acids.

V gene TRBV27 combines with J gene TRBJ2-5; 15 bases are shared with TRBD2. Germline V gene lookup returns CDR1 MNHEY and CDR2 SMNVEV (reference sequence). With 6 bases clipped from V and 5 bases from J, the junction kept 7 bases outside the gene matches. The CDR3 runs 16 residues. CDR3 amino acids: CASRGTSGGPWETQYF. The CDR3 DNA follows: TGTGCCAGCAGAGGGACTAGCGGGGGGCCGTGGGAGACCCAGTACTTC.

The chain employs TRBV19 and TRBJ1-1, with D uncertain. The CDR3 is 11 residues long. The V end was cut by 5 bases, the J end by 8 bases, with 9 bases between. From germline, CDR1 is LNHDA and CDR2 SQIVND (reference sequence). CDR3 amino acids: CASSASSEAFF. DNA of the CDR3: TGTGCCAGTAGTGCAAGTTCCGAAGCTTTCTTT.

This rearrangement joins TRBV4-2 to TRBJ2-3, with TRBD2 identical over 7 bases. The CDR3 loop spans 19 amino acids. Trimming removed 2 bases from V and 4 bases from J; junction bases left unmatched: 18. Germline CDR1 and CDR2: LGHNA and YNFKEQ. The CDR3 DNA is TGTGCCAGCAGCCAATCGAAAATTAGCGGGCCACAAGAAGCAGATACGCAGTATTTT. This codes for CASSQSKISGPQEADTQYF.

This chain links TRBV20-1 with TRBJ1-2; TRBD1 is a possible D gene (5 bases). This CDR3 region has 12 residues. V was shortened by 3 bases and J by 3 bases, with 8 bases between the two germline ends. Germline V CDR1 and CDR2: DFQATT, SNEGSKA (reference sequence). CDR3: CSASGAYYGYTF. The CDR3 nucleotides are TGCAGTGCTAGTGGGGCATACTATGGCTACACCTTC.

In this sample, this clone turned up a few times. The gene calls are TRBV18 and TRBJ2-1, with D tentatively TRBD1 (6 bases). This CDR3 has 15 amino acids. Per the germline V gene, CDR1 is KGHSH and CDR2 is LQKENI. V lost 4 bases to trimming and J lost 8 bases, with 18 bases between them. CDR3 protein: CASSRDKQGIDEQFF. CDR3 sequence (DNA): TGTGCCAGCTCACGGGATAAACAGGGAATCGATGAGCAGTTCTTC. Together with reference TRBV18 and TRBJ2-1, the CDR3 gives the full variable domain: NAGVMQNPRHLVRRRGQEARLRCSPMKGHSHVYWYRQLPEEGLKFMVYLQKENIIDESGMPKERFSAEFPKEGPSILRIQQVVRGDSAAYFCASSRDKQGIDEQFFGPGTRLTVL.